This T cell receptor (beta chain) was obtained from a study of shared clonotypes between healthy human individuals (dated by TCRdb to 2018 to 2020). As for the study more broadly: A few men and a couple of women, aged 18 to 49 years, made up the cohort. The study deeply sequenced blood TCR repertoires of about 5 healthy adults to estimate repertoire size and the extent of clonotype sharing between individuals. Between about 0.94 and 8.9 billion PBMCs per donor were obtained by leukapheresis. For each donor, CD4 naive and CD4 memory were each run on three plates, CD8 naive on two plates, and CD8 memory on one plate. Different laboratories and diverse techniques were used to prepare libraries and sequence TCR repertoires, to increase sequencing depth and limit assay-specific biases.

The donors were healthy, HIV-negative adults who had no recently reported acute infections or vaccinations. Only Caucasian adults living in Nashville, Tennessee, USA were represented among the donors. CD4+ T cells were enriched by magnetic negative selection; naive cells were then positively selected on CD45RA, and the negative fraction formed the memory subset. Blood was obtained by leukapheresis, after which PBMCs were separated by Ficoll-Histopaque density gradient centrifugation and cryopreserved in liquid nitrogen vapor phase. Analytical flow cytometry was used to check the purity and quantity of each magnetically sorted T cell population. Each sorted fraction had its genomic DNA isolated and then quantified by UV absorbance on a Nanodrop 2000c. CDR1 GTSNPN and CDR2 SVGIG were looked up in the germline V gene (reference sequence). The CDR3 sequence holds 12 residues, the cysteine and phenylalanine included. Of all the DNA, just the CDR3 is kept, 36 bases in frame from base 1. A distance of 10 bases separates the germline ends of V and J, which lose 4 bases and 4 bases respectively.

Using the deep immunoSEQ assay, multiplex PCR amplified TCR CDR3 regions from genomic DNA. Extracted genomic DNA from each cell subset was spread evenly across all wells of several immunoSEQ 96-well plates, with each plate serving as a replicate. For sorted subsets, each replicate PCR was loaded with around 220 ng genomic DNA, equivalent to about 30,000 T cell genomes. Purified libraries were quantified with a Qubit 3.0 fluorometer, sized on a Bioanalyzer 2100, and re-quantified with the KAPA Library Quantification kit. Each immunoSEQ 96-well plate was sequenced on its own single-read 150-cycle Illumina NextSeq 550 flow cell. In the paper's pipeline: Because the immunoSEQ output included only junctional sequences and no quality scores, the filtering could not be the same as the filtering used for full-length reads. To assign V/J genes and CDR3, sequences were annotated using PyIR, a Python wrapper for IgBLAST v1.9, with IMGT germline references. Reads with weak V/J assignments (E-value above 1e-6), missing CDR3, stop codons, out-of-frame junctions, or ambiguous translated residues were removed. A V3J clonotype was defined by an identical inferred V gene, J gene, and CDR3 amino acid sequence. The percentage overlap between two repertoires was calculated by dividing the number of shared unique clonotypes by the size of the smaller repertoire. Richness of each repertoire was evaluated using RTK rarefaction, the Chao1 estimator, and Recon v2.1 estimates of unobserved clonotypes. Generation probabilities were computed with OLGA for all TCRbeta clonotypes obtained by the gDNA method from a handful of donors. TCRdb obtained this table from immuneACCESS and retained in-frame rearrangements with V and J assigned. These tables miss some clones; where compared with another copy, unresolved V genes account for less than half of the shortfall, and the remainder is unexplained. V, J and clone size are those of that table, while D and trimming were read from the DNA. For this sample there are approximately 740,000 clones; about 74% appear just once. The ten largest clones take up approximately 1.6% of the sample.

A remark on this clone: What this receptor recognizes is not known. Qualities for individual bases were not recorded, and no much larger clone is one base off.

What the authors observed across the whole study: Incomplete sequencing was indicated by rarefaction of sorted-subset datasets, despite the large sequencing depth. Naive subsets generally had larger estimated clonotype richness than memory subsets did. Based on pairwise subsampling, the degree of clonotype sharing among donors was expected to be affected by sequencing depth. Compared with non-shared clonotypes, the clonotypes found in all four sorted-subset donors had higher generation probabilities. Sampling was restricted to blood, and TCR repertoires in tissues likely differ from the TCR repertoires found in blood. Because the study included only a small number of donors, the genetic and exposure-history diversity represented was limited. Across a handful of donors, around 5% of naive CD4, approximately 3.6% of naive CD8, about 2.3% of memory CD4, and 0.4% of memory CD8 clonotypes were shared.

The rearrangement combines TRBV30 with TRBJ1-2; 6 matching bases give a weak D call of TRBD1. The sample was memory CD4+ T cells sorted from blood. Reading the label with the study, this specimen's cell subset or site is: CD45RA-negative fraction. The sequence was collected from a woman in her 30s in good health. The bases are TGTGCCTGGACAGGGGCGTCCTATGGCTACACCTTC. Its translation reads: CAWTGASYGYTF.